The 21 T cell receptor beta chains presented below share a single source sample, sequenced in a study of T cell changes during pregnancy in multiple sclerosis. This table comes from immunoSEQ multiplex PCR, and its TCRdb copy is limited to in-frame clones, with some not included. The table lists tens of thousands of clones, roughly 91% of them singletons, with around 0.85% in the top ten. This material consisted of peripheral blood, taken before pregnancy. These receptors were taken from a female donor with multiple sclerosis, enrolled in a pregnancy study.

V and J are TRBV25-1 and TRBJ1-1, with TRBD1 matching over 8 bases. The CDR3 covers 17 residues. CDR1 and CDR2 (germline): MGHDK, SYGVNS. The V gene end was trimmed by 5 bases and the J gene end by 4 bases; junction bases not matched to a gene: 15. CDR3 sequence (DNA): TGTGCCAGCAGTCCCCAACGGACAGGGCTATTGGGCACTGAAGCTTTCTTT. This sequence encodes CASSPQRTGLLGTEAFF.

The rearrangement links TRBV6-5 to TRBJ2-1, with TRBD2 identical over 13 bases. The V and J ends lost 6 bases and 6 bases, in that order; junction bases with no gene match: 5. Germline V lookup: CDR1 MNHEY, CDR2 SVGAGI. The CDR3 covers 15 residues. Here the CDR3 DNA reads TGTGCCAGCAGACTAGCGGGGGGGCTTGGCAATGAGCAGTTCTTC. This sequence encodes CASRLAGGLGNEQFF.

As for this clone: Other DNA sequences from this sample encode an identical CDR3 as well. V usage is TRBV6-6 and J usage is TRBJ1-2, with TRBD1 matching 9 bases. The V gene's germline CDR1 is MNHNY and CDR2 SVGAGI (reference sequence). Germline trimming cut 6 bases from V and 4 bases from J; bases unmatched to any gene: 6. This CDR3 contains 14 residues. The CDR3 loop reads CASSPGTGTYGYTF. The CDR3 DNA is TGTGCCAGCAGCCCCGGGACAGGGACCTATGGCTACACCTTC.

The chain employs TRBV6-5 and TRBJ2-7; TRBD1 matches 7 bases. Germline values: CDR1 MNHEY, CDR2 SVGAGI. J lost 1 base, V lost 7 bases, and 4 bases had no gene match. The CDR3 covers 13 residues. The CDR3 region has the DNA TGTGCCAGCATGGGGGACAGATCCTACGAGCAGTACTTC. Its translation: CASMGDRSYEQYF.

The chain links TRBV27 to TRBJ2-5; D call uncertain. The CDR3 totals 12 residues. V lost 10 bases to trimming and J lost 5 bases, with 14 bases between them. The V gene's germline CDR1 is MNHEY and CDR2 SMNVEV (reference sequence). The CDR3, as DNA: TGTGCCACCTCGGCCCTGAGGGAGACCCAGTACTTC. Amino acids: CATSALRETQYF.

The CDR3 DNA follows: TGTGCCAGCAACCGGCGGACTAGCCCTTACAATGAGCAGTTCTTC. Amino acids: CASNRRTSPYNEQFF. The gene calls are TRBV11-1 and TRBJ2-1; 8 bases align to TRBD2. J was trimmed by 4 bases and V by 7 bases; bases with no gene match: 9. Germline CDR1 reads SGHAT; CDR2 reads FQDESV (reference sequence). The CDR3 has 15 residues.

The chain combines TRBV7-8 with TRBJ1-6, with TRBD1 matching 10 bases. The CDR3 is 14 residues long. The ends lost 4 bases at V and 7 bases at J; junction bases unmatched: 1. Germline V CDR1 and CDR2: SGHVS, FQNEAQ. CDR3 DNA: TGTGCCAGCAGCTCGGGACAGGGGAATTCACCCCTCCACTTT. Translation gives CASSSGQGNSPLHF.

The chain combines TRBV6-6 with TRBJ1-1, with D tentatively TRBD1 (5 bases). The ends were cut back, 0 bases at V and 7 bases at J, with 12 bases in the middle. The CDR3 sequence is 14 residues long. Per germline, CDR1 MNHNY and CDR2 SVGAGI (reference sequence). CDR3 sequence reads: CASSYSTATLEAFF. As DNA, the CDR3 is TGTGCCAGCAGTTACTCGACAGCTACCCTTGAAGCTTTCTTT.

DNA of the CDR3: TGTGCCAGCAGCTTAGGGCCCCCAAGGGGGGGCCACACAGATACGCAGTATTTT. It is translated as CASSLGPPRGGHTDTQYF. The chain combines TRBV7-2 with TRBJ2-3; tentatively, D is TRBD2 (7 bases). Per the germline V gene, CDR1 is SGHTA and CDR2 is FQGNSA. The germline V and J ends were trimmed by 1 base and 2 bases, with 19 bases remaining between them. This CDR3 comprises 18 residues. The full variable domain, rest sourced from reference TRBV7-2 and TRBJ2-3, is GAGVSQSPSNKVTEKGKDVELRCDPISGHTALYWYRQSLGQGLEFLIYFQGNSAPDKSGLPSDRFSAERTGGSVSTLTIQRTQQEDSAVYLCASSLGPPRGGHTDTQYFGPGTRLTVL.

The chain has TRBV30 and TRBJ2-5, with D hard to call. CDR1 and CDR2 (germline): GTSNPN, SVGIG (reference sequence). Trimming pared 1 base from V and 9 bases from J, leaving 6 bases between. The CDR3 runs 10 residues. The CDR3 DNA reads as TGTGCCTGGAGTGGGAGATCCCAGTACTTC. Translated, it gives CAWSGRSQYF.

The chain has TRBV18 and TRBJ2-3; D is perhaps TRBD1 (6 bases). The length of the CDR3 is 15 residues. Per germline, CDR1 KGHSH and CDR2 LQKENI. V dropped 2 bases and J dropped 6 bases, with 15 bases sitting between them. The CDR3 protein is CASSPSQGTLDTQYF. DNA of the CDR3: TGTGCCAGCTCACCATCCCAGGGGACGCTGGATACGCAGTATTTT.

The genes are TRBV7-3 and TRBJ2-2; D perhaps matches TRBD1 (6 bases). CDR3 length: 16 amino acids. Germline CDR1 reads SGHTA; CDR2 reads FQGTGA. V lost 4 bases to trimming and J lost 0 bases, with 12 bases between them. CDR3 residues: CASSSAWGPNTGELFF. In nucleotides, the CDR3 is TGTGCCAGCAGCTCAGCGTGGGGGCCGAACACCGGGGAGCTGTTTTTT.

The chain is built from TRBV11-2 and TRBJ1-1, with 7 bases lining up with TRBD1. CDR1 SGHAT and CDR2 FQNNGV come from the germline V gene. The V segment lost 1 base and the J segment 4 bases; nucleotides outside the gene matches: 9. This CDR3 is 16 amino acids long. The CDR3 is CASSLGQGRGGTEAFF. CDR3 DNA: TGTGCCAGCAGCTTAGGACAGGGTCGGGGAGGCACTGAAGCTTTCTTT.

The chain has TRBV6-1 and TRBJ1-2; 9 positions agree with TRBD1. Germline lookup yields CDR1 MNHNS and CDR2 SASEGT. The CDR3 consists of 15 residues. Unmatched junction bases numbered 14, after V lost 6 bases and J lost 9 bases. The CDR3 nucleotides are TGTGCCAGCAGACGAATTCACCGGGACAGGGATCGCTACACCTTC. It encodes CASRRIHRDRDRYTF.

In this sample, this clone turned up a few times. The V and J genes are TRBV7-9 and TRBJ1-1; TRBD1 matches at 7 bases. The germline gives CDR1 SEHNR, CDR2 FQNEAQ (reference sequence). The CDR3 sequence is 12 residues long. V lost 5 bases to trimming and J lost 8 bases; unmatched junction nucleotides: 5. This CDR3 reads CASSTSTGEAFF. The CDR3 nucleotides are TGTGCCAGCAGCACTTCGACAGGGGAAGCTTTCTTT.

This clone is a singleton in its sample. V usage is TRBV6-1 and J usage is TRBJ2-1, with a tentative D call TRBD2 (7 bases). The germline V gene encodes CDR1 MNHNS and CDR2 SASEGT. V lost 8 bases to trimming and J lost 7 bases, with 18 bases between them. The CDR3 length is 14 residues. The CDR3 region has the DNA TGTGCCAGCTGGAACCCGGGGGGCCTTAATGAGCAGTTCTTC. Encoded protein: CASWNPGGLNEQFF.

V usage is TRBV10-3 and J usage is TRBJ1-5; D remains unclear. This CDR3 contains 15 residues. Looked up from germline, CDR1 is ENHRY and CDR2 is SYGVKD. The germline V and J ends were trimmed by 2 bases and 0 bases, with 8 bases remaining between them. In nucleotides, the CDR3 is TGTGCCATCAGTGAGACGGGTAATAGCAATCAGCCCCAGCATTTT. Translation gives CAISETGNSNQPQHF.

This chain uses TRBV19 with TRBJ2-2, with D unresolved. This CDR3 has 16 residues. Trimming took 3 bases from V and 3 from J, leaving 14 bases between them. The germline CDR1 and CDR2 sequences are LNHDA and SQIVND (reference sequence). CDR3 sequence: CASSISISVHTGELFF. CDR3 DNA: TGTGCCAGTAGTATTAGTATATCTGTCCACACCGGGGAGCTGTTTTTT.

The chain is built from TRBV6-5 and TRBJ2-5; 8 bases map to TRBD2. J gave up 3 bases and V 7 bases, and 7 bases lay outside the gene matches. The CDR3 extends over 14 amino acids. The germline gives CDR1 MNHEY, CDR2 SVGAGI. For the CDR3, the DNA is TGTGCCAGCACCGCGGGGGGCCTCGAAGAGACCCAGTACTTC. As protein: CASTAGGLEETQYF.

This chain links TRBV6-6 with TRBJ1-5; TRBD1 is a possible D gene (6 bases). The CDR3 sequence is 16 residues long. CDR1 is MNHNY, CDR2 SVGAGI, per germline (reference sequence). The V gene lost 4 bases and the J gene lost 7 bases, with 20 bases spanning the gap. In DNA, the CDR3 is TGTGCCAGCAGTTCCCTCGGACAGCCCCTCATGCAGCCCCAGCATTTT. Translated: CASSSLGQPLMQPQHF.

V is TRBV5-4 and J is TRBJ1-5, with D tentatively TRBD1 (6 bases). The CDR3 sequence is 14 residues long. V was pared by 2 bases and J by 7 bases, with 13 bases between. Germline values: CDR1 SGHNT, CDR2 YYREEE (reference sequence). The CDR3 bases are TGTGCCAGCAGCTTACAGGGATGGGAACAGCCCCAGCATTTT. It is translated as CASSLQGWEQPQHF.